Listed below are T cell receptor beta chains from one sample, sequenced in a study of blood T cell repertoires in COVID-19. Clones were sequenced by immunoSEQ multiplex PCR, and TCRdb holds only the in-frame ones, with some missing. In the table there are roughly 66,000 clones, approximately 90% of which are singletons. What was sequenced was peripheral blood. The receptors shown here come from a human donor in a cohort sampled during active COVID-19. The CDR3 runs from the conserved cysteine through the conserved F or W. D genes are given only for firm matches. Clone size is shown for a subset of rows, as once, few, many or a class of expanded clone.

cdr3_length: 16; j_call: TRBJ1-2; v_call: TRBV19; clone_size: -; d_call: TRBD1; cdr3_aa: CASSILRGEGIYGYTF; cdr3_nt: TGTGCCAGTAGTATTCTCAGGGGGGAAGGTATCTATGGCTACACCTTC
cdr3_length: 15; j_call: TRBJ2-7; v_call: TRBV2; clone_size: -; d_call: TRBD1; cdr3_aa: CASSEVRTGVYEQYF; cdr3_nt: TGTGCCAGCAGTGAAGTAAGGACAGGGGTCTACGAGCAGTACTTC
cdr3_length: 19; j_call: TRBJ2-2; v_call: TRBV5-1; clone_size: -; d_call: TRBD2; cdr3_aa: CASRDLAGAEYSNTGELFF; cdr3_nt: TGCGCCAGCAGAGATCTAGCGGGGGCCGAATATTCGAACACCGGGGAGCTGTTTTTT
cdr3_length: 15; j_call: TRBJ2-7; v_call: TRBV5-6; clone_size: few; d_call: -; cdr3_aa: CASSLPGLTLYEQYF; cdr3_nt: TGTGCCAGCAGCTTGCCGGGACTGACACTTTACGAGCAGTACTTC
cdr3_length: 16; j_call: TRBJ2-5; v_call: TRBV14; clone_size: -; d_call: TRBD2; cdr3_aa: CASSHLLAGAQETQYF; cdr3_nt: TGTGCCAGCAGCCATTTACTAGCGGGTGCCCAAGAGACCCAGTACTTC
cdr3_length: 12; j_call: TRBJ1-1; v_call: TRBV19; clone_size: -; d_call: -; cdr3_aa: CASRGGGTEAFF; cdr3_nt: TGTGCCAGTAGGGGAGGGGGCACTGAAGCTTTCTTT
cdr3_length: 15; j_call: TRBJ2-5; v_call: TRBV7-2; clone_size: -; d_call: TRBD2; cdr3_aa: CASSLVGGSGETQYF; cdr3_nt: TGTGCCAGCAGCTTAGTGGGGGGGTCGGGAGAGACCCAGTACTTC
cdr3_length: 14; j_call: TRBJ2-2; v_call: TRBV28; clone_size: -; d_call: -; cdr3_aa: CASSLGGDPGELFF; cdr3_nt: TGTGCCAGCAGTTTAGGGGGCGATCCCGGGGAGCTGTTTTTT
cdr3_length: 17; j_call: TRBJ1-3; v_call: TRBV3-1/TRBV3-2; clone_size: -; d_call: -; cdr3_aa: CASSHRRGRGSGNTIYF; cdr3_nt: TGTGCCAGCAGCCACCGGAGGGGGAGGGGGTCTGGAAACACCATATATTTT
cdr3_length: 15; j_call: TRBJ2-7; v_call: TRBV4-3; clone_size: -; d_call: -; cdr3_aa: CASSQSSGYLDEQYF; cdr3_nt: TGCGCCAGCAGCCAGTCATCGGGGTACTTAGACGAGCAGTACTTC
cdr3_length: 15; j_call: TRBJ2-5; v_call: TRBV7-9; clone_size: -; d_call: TRBD2; cdr3_aa: CASSLALAEQETQYF; cdr3_nt: TGTGCCAGCAGCTTAGCGCTAGCGGAACAAGAGACCCAGTACTTC
cdr3_length: 13; j_call: TRBJ1-5; v_call: TRBV5-1; clone_size: -; d_call: -; cdr3_aa: CASSLDAGQPQHF; cdr3_nt: TGCGCCAGCTCTTTGGATGCGGGTCAGCCCCAGCATTTT
cdr3_length: 14; j_call: TRBJ2-7; v_call: TRBV28; clone_size: -; d_call: -; cdr3_aa: CASSLKVRSYEQYF; cdr3_nt: TGTGCCAGCAGTTTAAAGGTCAGGTCCTACGAGCAGTACTTC
cdr3_length: 15; j_call: TRBJ1-1; v_call: TRBV3-1/TRBV3-2; clone_size: -; d_call: TRBD1; cdr3_aa: CASSLGGGGTTEAFF; cdr3_nt: TGTGCCAGCAGCCTCGGAGGAGGGGGCACGACTGAAGCTTTCTTT
cdr3_length: 15; j_call: TRBJ2-3; v_call: TRBV4-3; clone_size: once; d_call: -; cdr3_aa: CASSQEASGTDTQYF; cdr3_nt: TGCGCCAGCAGCCAAGAAGCCTCAGGGACAGATACGCAGTATTTT
cdr3_length: 15; j_call: TRBJ1-5; v_call: TRBV18; clone_size: -; d_call: TRBD1; cdr3_aa: CASSPVGQGFQPQHF; cdr3_nt: TGTGCCAGCTCACCGGTGGGACAGGGCTTTCAGCCCCAGCATTTT
cdr3_length: 15; j_call: TRBJ2-7; v_call: TRBV18; clone_size: -; d_call: -; cdr3_aa: CASSPREFDSYEQYF; cdr3_nt: TGTGCCAGCTCACCACGAGAGTTCGATTCCTACGAGCAGTACTTC
cdr3_length: 20; j_call: TRBJ2-2; v_call: TRBV19; clone_size: -; d_call: TRBD2; cdr3_aa: CASSITGTSGGRVDTGELFF; cdr3_nt: TGTGCCAGTAGTATTACCGGGACTAGCGGGGGTAGGGTGGACACCGGGGAGCTGTTTTTT
cdr3_length: 14; j_call: TRBJ2-2; v_call: TRBV9; clone_size: -; d_call: -; cdr3_aa: CASSVPGNTGELFF; cdr3_nt: TGTGCCAGCAGCGTACCGGGAAACACCGGGGAGCTGTTTTTT
cdr3_length: 12; j_call: TRBJ1-2; v_call: TRBV15; clone_size: -; d_call: -; cdr3_aa: CATSEARGGYTF; cdr3_nt: TGTGCCACCAGCGAAGCGAGGGGGGGCTACACCTTC
cdr3_length: 16; j_call: TRBJ1-3; v_call: TRBV19; clone_size: -; d_call: -; cdr3_aa: CASSITGISYGNTIYF; cdr3_nt: TGTGCCAGTAGTATAACCGGGATCAGTTATGGAAACACCATATATTTT
cdr3_length: 14; j_call: TRBJ2-7; v_call: TRBV27; clone_size: -; d_call: TRBD1; cdr3_aa: CASSSTDRAYEQYF; cdr3_nt: TGTGCCAGCAGTTCCACCGACAGGGCCTACGAGCAGTACTTC
cdr3_length: 15; j_call: TRBJ2-2; v_call: TRBV2; clone_size: -; d_call: -; cdr3_aa: CASSGVRANTGELFF; cdr3_nt: TGTGCCAGCAGTGGAGTCAGGGCGAACACCGGGGAGCTGTTTTTT
cdr3_length: 14; j_call: TRBJ2-2; v_call: TRBV7-2; clone_size: once; d_call: -; cdr3_aa: CASSLGYGAGELFF; cdr3_nt: TGTGCCAGCAGCTTAGGGTACGGGGCCGGGGAGCTGTTTTTT
cdr3_length: 11; j_call: TRBJ2-7; v_call: TRBV6-2/TRBV6-3; clone_size: -; d_call: -; cdr3_aa: CASSSWSEQYF; cdr3_nt: TGTGCCAGCAGTAGCTGGAGCGAGCAGTACTTC
cdr3_length: 12; j_call: TRBJ2-7; v_call: TRBV18; clone_size: -; d_call: -; cdr3_aa: CASSPGAYEQYF; cdr3_nt: TGTGCCAGCTCCCCAGGAGCCTACGAGCAGTACTTC
cdr3_length: 14; j_call: TRBJ2-7; v_call: TRBV10-3; clone_size: -; d_call: -; cdr3_aa: CATVGLAGSYEQYF; cdr3_nt: TGTGCCACCGTTGGTCTCGCGGGGTCCTACGAGCAGTACTTC
cdr3_length: 16; j_call: TRBJ2-3; v_call: TRBV9; clone_size: -; d_call: TRBD2; cdr3_aa: CASSTSGRAGLGTQYF; cdr3_nt: TGTGCCAGCAGCACTAGCGGGCGGGCGGGGTTAGGTACGCAGTATTTT
cdr3_length: 17; j_call: TRBJ1-5; v_call: TRBV6-2/TRBV6-3; clone_size: -; d_call: -; cdr3_aa: CASSPPRMGGGNQPQHF; cdr3_nt: TGTGCCAGCAGTCCCCCTCGCATGGGAGGGGGCAATCAGCCCCAGCATTTT
cdr3_length: 14; j_call: TRBJ2-2; v_call: TRBV7-9; clone_size: -; d_call: -; cdr3_aa: CASSLGGDTGELFF; cdr3_nt: TGTGCCAGCAGCTTGGGGGGAGACACCGGGGAGCTGTTTTTT
cdr3_length: 15; j_call: TRBJ2-7; v_call: TRBV7-9; clone_size: once; d_call: TRBD1; cdr3_aa: CASSPGQGREYEQYF; cdr3_nt: TGTGCCAGCAGCCCTGGACAGGGCCGGGAGTACGAGCAGTACTTC
cdr3_length: 15; j_call: TRBJ2-5; v_call: TRBV7-3; clone_size: -; d_call: TRBD2; cdr3_aa: CASSQIAGAKETQYF; cdr3_nt: TGTGCCAGCAGCCAGATAGCGGGGGCGAAAGAGACCCAGTACTTC
cdr3_length: 18; j_call: TRBJ2-1; v_call: TRBV19; clone_size: -; d_call: TRBD2; cdr3_aa: CASSIDWASGRAGNEQFF; cdr3_nt: TGTGCCAGTAGTATAGATTGGGCTAGCGGGAGGGCCGGGAATGAGCAGTTCTTC
cdr3_length: 13; j_call: TRBJ2-5; v_call: TRBV19; clone_size: -; d_call: -; cdr3_aa: CASSISLEETQYF; cdr3_nt: TGTGCCAGTAGTATATCCCTGGAGGAGACCCAGTACTTC
cdr3_length: 13; j_call: TRBJ2-7; v_call: TRBV11-3; clone_size: -; d_call: -; cdr3_aa: CASSLSPGAEQYF; cdr3_nt: TGTGCCAGCAGCTTATCCCCTGGGGCCGAGCAGTACTTC
cdr3_length: 17; j_call: TRBJ2-1; v_call: TRBV3-1/TRBV3-2; clone_size: -; d_call: TRBD2; cdr3_aa: CASSPPGSAGGRNEQFF; cdr3_nt: TGTGCCAGCAGCCCCCCCGGATCGGCGGGGGGGCGCAATGAGCAGTTCTTC
cdr3_length: 13; j_call: TRBJ1-1; v_call: TRBV3-1/TRBV3-2; clone_size: -; d_call: TRBD1; cdr3_aa: CASSQQGDTEAFF; cdr3_nt: TGTGCCAGCAGCCAACAGGGGGACACTGAAGCTTTCTTT
cdr3_length: 16; j_call: TRBJ1-6; v_call: TRBV10-2; clone_size: -; d_call: TRBD1; cdr3_aa: CASSHRLTGSNSPLHF; cdr3_nt: TGCGCCAGCAGCCATCGTTTGACAGGGAGTAATTCACCCCTCCACTTT
cdr3_length: 13; j_call: TRBJ2-3; v_call: TRBV3-1/TRBV3-2; clone_size: -; d_call: -; cdr3_aa: CASSQDVGGTQYF; cdr3_nt: TGTGCCAGCAGCCAAGATGTAGGGGGTACGCAGTATTTT
cdr3_length: 15; j_call: TRBJ1-2; v_call: TRBV28; clone_size: -; d_call: TRBD1; cdr3_aa: CASSSASGGANGYTF; cdr3_nt: TGTGCCAGCAGTTCTGCCTCAGGGGGCGCGAATGGCTACACCTTC
cdr3_length: 14; j_call: TRBJ2-7; v_call: TRBV28; clone_size: -; d_call: TRBD2; cdr3_aa: CASYPGTSSYEQYF; cdr3_nt: TGTGCCAGTTACCCCGGGACTAGCTCCTACGAGCAGTACTTC
cdr3_length: 15; j_call: TRBJ2-1; v_call: TRBV11-2; clone_size: -; d_call: TRBD2; cdr3_aa: CASSPGTSGGGEQFF; cdr3_nt: TGTGCCAGCAGCCCCGGGACTAGCGGGGGTGGTGAGCAGTTCTTC
cdr3_length: 11; j_call: TRBJ1-1; v_call: TRBV5-3; clone_size: -; d_call: -; cdr3_aa: CCWANPTEAFF; cdr3_nt: TGTTGCTGGGCTAACCCCACTGAAGCTTTCTTT
cdr3_length: 13; j_call: TRBJ1-2; v_call: TRBV12-5; clone_size: -; d_call: -; cdr3_aa: CASGYRSEYGYTF; cdr3_nt: TGTGCTAGTGGCTATCGGTCCGAATATGGCTACACCTTC
cdr3_length: 19; j_call: TRBJ2-1; v_call: TRBV21-1; clone_size: -; d_call: -; cdr3_aa: CASSKLGNRPQISYNEQFF; cdr3_nt: TGTGCCAGCAGCAAACTAGGGAACAGGCCCCAGATCTCCTACAATGAGCAGTTCTTC
cdr3_length: 15; j_call: TRBJ1-4; v_call: TRBV18; clone_size: -; d_call: -; cdr3_aa: CASSQQTTSNEKLFF; cdr3_nt: TGTGCCAGCTCACAGCAGACAACCTCTAATGAAAAACTGTTTTTT
cdr3_length: 16; j_call: TRBJ2-7; v_call: TRBV4-1; clone_size: once; d_call: TRBD2; cdr3_aa: CASSQDGRGGDYEQYF; cdr3_nt: TGCGCCAGCAGCCAAGATGGCCGCGGGGGGGACTACGAGCAGTACTTC
cdr3_length: 14; j_call: TRBJ1-6; v_call: TRBV28; clone_size: -; d_call: TRBD1; cdr3_aa: CASSLRQGDSPLHF; cdr3_nt: TGTGCCAGCAGTCTGAGACAGGGCGATTCACCCCTCCACTTT